Listed below are T cell receptor beta chains from one sample, sequenced in a study of identical twins. From the 5' RACE reads, TCRdb called clonotypes with MiXCR, one entry per CDR3 protein. The sample carries approximately 590,000 distinct CDR3 sequences, approximately 10% recorded once. These sequences were also reported in another study, on yellow fever vaccine responses in identical twins.

Sequencing input: PBMCs. The receptors derive from a woman in her late teens or twenties in good health. Both conserved end residues are part of each CDR3. A D gene is named only where the DNA matches it firmly. For some rows the clone size is stated as once, few or many, or as a class when expanded; others skip it.

13 | TRBJ2-5 | NA | NA | TRBV5-1 | TGCGCCAGCAGCAGGAAGATACAAGAGACCCAGTACTTC | CASSRKIQETQYF
15 | TRBJ2-7 | NA | TRBD1 | TRBV24-1 | TGTGCCACCAGTGAAGGGACAGGGGCCCCCTACGAGCAGTACTTC | CATSEGTGAPYEQYF
16 | TRBJ2-1 | few | NA | TRBV5-8 | TGTGCCAGCAGCTATCCGGGCTCTACCCCGGCCAATGAGCAGTTCTTC | CASSYPGSTPANEQFF
17 | TRBJ2-3 | NA | TRBD2 | TRBV5-4 | TGTGCCAGCAGCTTGGAACTAGCGGGGGGTTATACAGATACGCAGTATTTT | CASSLELAGGYTDTQYF
14 | TRBJ2-2 | few | NA | TRBV4-2 | TGTGCCAGCAGCCAAGTCTCTAACACCGGGGAGCTGTTTTTT | CASSQVSNTGELFF
14 | TRBJ2-7 | many | TRBD1 | TRBV29-1 | TGCAGCGTTGAAGAGCCCGGACAGGGCTACGAGCAGTACTTC | CSVEEPGQGYEQYF
13 | TRBJ2-3 | many | TRBD1 | TRBV12-3/TRBV12-4 | TGTGCCAGCAGTACCGACAGGGGCGATACGCAGTATTTT | CASSTDRGDTQYF
16 | TRBJ2-7 | few | TRBD1 | TRBV5-5 | TGTGCCAGCAGCGCTTCCGGGACAGCGAGAGCCTACGAGCAGTACTTC | CASSASGTARAYEQYF
15 | TRBJ2-1 | many | NA | TRBV7-9 | TGTGCCAGCAGTCTAGGAGGCGGGGGCGGGGCAAAGCAGTTCTTC | CASSLGGGGGAKQFF
13 | TRBJ2-7 | few | NA | TRBV20-1 | TGCAGTGCTAGAGGGGGTGCCGTCCACGAGCAGTACTTC | CSARGGAVHEQYF
16 | TRBJ2-3 | NA | TRBD1 | TRBV12-3/TRBV12-4 | TGTGCCAGCAGACTCGCCGACAGGGTGGGGACAGATACGCAGTATTTT | CASRLADRVGTDTQYF
13 | TRBJ2-5 | NA | NA | TRBV7-9 | TGTGCCAGCAGCTTGGGACATTACGAGACCCAGTACTTC | CASSLGHYETQYF
14 | TRBJ2-1 | NA | NA | TRBV6-2/TRBV6-3 | TGTGCCAGCAGTTATCTGGACACGAATAATGAGCAGTTCTTC | CASSYLDTNNEQFF
13 | TRBJ1-1 | NA | NA | TRBV20-1 | TGCAGTGCTAGTTCAGGCAGGAACACTGAAGCTTTCTTT | CSASSGRNTEAFF
16 | TRBJ2-5 | few | NA | TRBV15 | TGTGCCACCAGCAGCCCTTACGGGCTCCCCCAAGAGACCCAGTACTTC | CATSSPYGLPQETQYF
14 | TRBJ2-2 | NA | TRBD1 | TRBV12-3/TRBV12-4 | TGTGCCAGCAGGGCTGACAGGGCGACCGGGGAGCTGTTTTTT | CASRADRATGELFF
13 | TRBJ2-7 | once | TRBD1 | TRBV6-1 | TGTGCCAGCAGTGCCCAGGGGGTGGACGAGCAGTACTTC | CASSAQGVDEQYF